These T cell receptor beta chains were read from a single sample in a study of blood T cell repertoires in COVID-19. The table came from immunoSEQ multiplex PCR; TCRdb's copy has only in-frame clones and leaves some out. The sample holds about 73,000 clones, 75% to 90% seen once. Source material: peripheral blood. The source is a man of 80 years or more with acute or convalescent COVID-19. Both conserved end residues are trimmed from each CDR3. D genes are given only for firm matches.

D | J | V | CDR3
TRBD1 | TRBJ1-6 | TRBV6-5 | ASREQGASPLH
NA | TRBJ2-1 | TRBV30 | AWSPGGSEQF
NA | TRBJ1-1 | TRBV12-3/TRBV12-4 | ASTFGVSTEAF
TRBD2 | TRBJ2-7 | TRBV15 | ATSPSLAGAYEQY
TRBD1 | TRBJ1-5 | TRBV12-3/TRBV12-4 | ASSLTGDQPQH
NA | TRBJ2-3 | TRBV7-9 | ASSPHNTDTQY
NA | TRBJ2-2 | TRBV5-4 | ASSFGIDANTGELF
NA | TRBJ1-1 | TRBV7-9 | ASVTYGDTEAF
NA | TRBJ1-2 | TRBV13 | ASALTENYGYT
NA | TRBJ1-5 | TRBV2 | ASRNEEPQH
NA | TRBJ1-2 | TRBV28 | ASSPAAGQRPYGYT
TRBD1 | TRBJ1-5 | TRBV19 | ASTAQGGNQPQH
NA | TRBJ1-5 | TRBV11-2 | ASSLDRAGNQPQH